The source of this T cell receptor (beta chain) is a study of a mutant IDH1 vaccine in newly diagnosed glioma. Study as a whole: Most patients had radiochemotherapy with temozolomide before enrollment; others had one alone.

Trimming took 5 bases from V and 0 from J; bases not matched to a gene: 1. Germline CDR1 is SEHNR and CDR2 is FQNEAQ (reference sequence). CDR3 length equals 13 residues. Time point specified: week 35, safety follow-up. Each dose of the vaccine consisted of 300 ug of mutant IDH1 20-mer peptide, with topical imiquimod. New IDH1-mutant, ATRX-lost WHO grade 3 or 4 astrocytomas occurred in donors. Only in-frame clones appear in the TCRdb table, and some are missing; sequencing was by immunoSEQ multiplex PCR. The sample carries 73,000 or so clones, less than 90% recorded once. About this clone: Its target is unknown.

Notes on the study in general: Vaccine-induced immune responses occurred in more than 85% of patients.

Specimen: PBMCs, collected from a glioma patient whose treatment included an IDH1 peptide vaccine. The chain joins TRBV7-9 to TRBJ2-7; TRBD1 agrees at 7 bases. This TCR was sampled from a man in his late teens or twenties with glioma. CDR3 residues: CASSRDSSYEQYF. CDR3 nucleotide sequence: TGTGCCAGCAGCCGGGACAGCTCCTACGAGCAGTACTTC.